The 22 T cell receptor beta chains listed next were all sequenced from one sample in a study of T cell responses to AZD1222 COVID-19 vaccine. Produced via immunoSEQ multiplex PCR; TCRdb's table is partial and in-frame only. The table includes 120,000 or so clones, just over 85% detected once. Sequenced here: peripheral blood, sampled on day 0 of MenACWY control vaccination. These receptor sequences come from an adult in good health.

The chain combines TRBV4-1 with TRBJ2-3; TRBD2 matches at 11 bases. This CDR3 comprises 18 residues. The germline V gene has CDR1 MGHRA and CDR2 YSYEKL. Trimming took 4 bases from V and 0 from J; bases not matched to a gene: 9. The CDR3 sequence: CASSPGGSGRGSTDTQYF. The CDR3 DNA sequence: TGCGCCAGCAGCCCTGGGGGTAGCGGGAGGGGGAGCACAGATACGCAGTATTTT.

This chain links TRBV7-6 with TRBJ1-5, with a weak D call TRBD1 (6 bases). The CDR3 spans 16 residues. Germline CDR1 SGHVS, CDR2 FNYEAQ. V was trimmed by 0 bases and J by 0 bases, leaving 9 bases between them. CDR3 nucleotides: TGTGCCAGCAGCTTAGCGGGGGGCGATAGCAATCAGCCCCAGCATTTT. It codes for CASSLAGGDSNQPQHF.

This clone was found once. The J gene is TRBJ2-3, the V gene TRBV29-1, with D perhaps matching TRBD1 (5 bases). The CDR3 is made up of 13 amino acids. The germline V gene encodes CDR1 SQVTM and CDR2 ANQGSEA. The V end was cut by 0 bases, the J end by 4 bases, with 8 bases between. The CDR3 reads CSVEDWTPDTQYF. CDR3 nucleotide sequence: TGCAGCGTTGAAGATTGGACACCAGATACGCAGTATTTT.

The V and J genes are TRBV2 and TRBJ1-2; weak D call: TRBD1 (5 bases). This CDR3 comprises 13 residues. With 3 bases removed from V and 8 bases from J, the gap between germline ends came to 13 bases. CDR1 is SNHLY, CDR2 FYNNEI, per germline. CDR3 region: CASSEGREGGYTF. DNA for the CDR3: TGTGCCAGCAGTGAGGGACGGGAAGGGGGCTACACCTTC.

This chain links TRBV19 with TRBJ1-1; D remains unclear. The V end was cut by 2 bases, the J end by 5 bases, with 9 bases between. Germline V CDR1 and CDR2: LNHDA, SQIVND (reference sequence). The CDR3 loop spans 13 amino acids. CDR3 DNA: TGTGCCAGTAGTATATTTACGGGGACTGAAGCTTTCTTT. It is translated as CASSIFTGTEAFF.

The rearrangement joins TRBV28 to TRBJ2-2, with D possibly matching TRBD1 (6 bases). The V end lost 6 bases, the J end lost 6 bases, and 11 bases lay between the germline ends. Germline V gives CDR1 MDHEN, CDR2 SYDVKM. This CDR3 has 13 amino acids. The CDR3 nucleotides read TGTGCCAGCAGGCAAGCAGGGGCCGGGGAGCTGTTTTTT. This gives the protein CASRQAGAGELFF.

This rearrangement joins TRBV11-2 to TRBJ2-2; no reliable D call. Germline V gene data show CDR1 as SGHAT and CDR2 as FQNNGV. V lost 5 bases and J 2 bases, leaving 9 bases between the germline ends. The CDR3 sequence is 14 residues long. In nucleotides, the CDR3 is TGTGCCAGCAGCCTGCAGGTTAACACCGGGGAGCTGTTTTTT. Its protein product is CASSLQVNTGELFF.

Written as DNA, the CDR3 is TGTGCCAGCAGCCCAGGATCCGGGGCCAGGGGGATTGAAGCTTTCTTT. It translates to CASSPGSGARGIEAFF. The chain combines TRBV7-8 with TRBJ1-1; 7 bases are a match to TRBD1. CDR1 and CDR2 from the germline V gene are SGHVS and FQNEAQ. The CDR3 runs 16 residues. The V segment lost 5 bases and the J segment 7 bases; nucleotides outside the gene matches: 16.

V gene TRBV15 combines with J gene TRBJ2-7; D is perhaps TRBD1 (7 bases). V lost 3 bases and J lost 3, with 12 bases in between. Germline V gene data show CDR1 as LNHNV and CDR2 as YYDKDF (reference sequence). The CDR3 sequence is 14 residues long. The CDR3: CATSREGAGYEQYF. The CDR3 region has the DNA TGTGCCACCAGCAGGGAGGGGGCCGGCTACGAGCAGTACTTC.

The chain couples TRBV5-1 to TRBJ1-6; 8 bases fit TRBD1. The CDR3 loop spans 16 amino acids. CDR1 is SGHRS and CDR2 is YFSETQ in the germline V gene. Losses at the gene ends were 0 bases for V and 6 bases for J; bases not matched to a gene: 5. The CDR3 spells CASSLVAGGSNSPLHF. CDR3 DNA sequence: TGCGCCAGCAGCTTGGTAGCAGGGGGCAGTAATTCACCCCTCCACTTT.

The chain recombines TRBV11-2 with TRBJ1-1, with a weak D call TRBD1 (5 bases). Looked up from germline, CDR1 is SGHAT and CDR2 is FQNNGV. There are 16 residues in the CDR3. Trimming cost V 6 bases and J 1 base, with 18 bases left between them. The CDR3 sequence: CASRRQSLRRNTEAFF. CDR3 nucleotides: TGTGCCAGCAGACGACAGTCCCTGAGGAGGAACACTGAAGCTTTCTTT.

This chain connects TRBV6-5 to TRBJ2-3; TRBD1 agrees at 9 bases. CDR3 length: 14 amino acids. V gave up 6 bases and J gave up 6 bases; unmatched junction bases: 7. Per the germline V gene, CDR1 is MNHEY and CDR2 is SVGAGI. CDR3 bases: TGTGCCAGCAGCCGGACAGGGGTCGGCGATACGCAGTATTTT. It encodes CASSRTGVGDTQYF.

The CDR3 bases are TGTGCCAGCGGGGGGGGACTCCCCTTTGAGCAGTACTTC. It specifies CASGGGLPFEQYF. This rearrangement joins TRBV2 to TRBJ2-7; 7 positions agree with TRBD2. The CDR3 length is 13 residues. V was clipped by 8 bases and J by 7 bases; unmatched bases: 11. Germline CDR1 reads SNHLY; CDR2 reads FYNNEI.

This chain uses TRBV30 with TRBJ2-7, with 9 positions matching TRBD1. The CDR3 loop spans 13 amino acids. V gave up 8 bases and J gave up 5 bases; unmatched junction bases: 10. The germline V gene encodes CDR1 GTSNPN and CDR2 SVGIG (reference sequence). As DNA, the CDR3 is TGTGCCGAGGGCAAACAGGGGGCCAACGAGCAGTACTTC. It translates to CAEGKQGANEQYF.

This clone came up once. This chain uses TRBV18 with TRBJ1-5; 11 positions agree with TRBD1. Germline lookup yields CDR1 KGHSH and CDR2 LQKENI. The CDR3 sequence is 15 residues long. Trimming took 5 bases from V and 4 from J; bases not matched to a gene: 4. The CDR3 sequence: CASSAGTGGNQPQHF. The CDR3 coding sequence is TGTGCCAGCTCAGCCGGGACAGGGGGTAATCAGCCCCAGCATTTT.

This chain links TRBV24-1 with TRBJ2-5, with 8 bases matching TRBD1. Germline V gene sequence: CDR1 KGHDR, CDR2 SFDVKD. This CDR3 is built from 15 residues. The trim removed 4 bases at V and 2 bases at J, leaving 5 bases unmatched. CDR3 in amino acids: CATSDSGTGQETQYF. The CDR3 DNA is TGTGCCACCAGTGACTCCGGGACAGGACAAGAGACCCAGTACTTC.

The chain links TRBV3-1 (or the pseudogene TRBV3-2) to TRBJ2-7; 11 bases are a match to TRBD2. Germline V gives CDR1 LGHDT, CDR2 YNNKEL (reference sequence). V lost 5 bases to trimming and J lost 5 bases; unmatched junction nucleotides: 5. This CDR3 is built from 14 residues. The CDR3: CASSWLAGGNEQYF. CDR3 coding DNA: TGTGCCAGCAGCTGGCTAGCGGGAGGCAACGAGCAGTACTTC.

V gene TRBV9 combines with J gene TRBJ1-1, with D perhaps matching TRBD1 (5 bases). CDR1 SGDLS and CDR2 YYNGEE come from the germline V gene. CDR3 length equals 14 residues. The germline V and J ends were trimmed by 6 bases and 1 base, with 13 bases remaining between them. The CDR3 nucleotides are TGTGCCAGCACCCCAGGGCATTGGAACACTGAAGCTTTCTTT. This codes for CASTPGHWNTEAFF.

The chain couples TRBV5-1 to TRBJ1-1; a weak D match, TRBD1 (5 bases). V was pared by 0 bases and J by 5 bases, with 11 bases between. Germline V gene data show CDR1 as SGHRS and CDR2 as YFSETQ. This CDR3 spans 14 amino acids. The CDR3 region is CASSLVRRETEAFF. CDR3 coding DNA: TGCGCCAGCAGCTTGGTTCGCAGGGAAACTGAAGCTTTCTTT.

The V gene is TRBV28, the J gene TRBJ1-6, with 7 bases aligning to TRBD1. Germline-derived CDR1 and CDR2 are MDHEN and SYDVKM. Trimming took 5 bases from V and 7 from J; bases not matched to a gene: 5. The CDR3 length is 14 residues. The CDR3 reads CASSRDSRNSPLHF. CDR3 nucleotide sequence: TGTGCCAGCAGTAGGGACAGCCGAAATTCACCCCTCCACTTT.

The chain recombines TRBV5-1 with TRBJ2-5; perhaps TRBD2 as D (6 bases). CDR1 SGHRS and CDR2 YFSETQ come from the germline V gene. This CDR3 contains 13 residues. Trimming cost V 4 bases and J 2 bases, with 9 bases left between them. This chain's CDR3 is CASSGGLQETQYF. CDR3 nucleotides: TGCGCCAGCAGCGGGGGACTGCAAGAGACCCAGTACTTC.

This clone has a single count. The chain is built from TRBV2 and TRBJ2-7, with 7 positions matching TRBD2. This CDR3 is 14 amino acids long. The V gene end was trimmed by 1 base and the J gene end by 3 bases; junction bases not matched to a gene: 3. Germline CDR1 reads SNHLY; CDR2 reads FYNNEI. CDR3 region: CASSEVRGSYEQYF. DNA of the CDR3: TGTGCCAGCAGTGAAGTGCGCGGGAGCTACGAGCAGTACTTC.